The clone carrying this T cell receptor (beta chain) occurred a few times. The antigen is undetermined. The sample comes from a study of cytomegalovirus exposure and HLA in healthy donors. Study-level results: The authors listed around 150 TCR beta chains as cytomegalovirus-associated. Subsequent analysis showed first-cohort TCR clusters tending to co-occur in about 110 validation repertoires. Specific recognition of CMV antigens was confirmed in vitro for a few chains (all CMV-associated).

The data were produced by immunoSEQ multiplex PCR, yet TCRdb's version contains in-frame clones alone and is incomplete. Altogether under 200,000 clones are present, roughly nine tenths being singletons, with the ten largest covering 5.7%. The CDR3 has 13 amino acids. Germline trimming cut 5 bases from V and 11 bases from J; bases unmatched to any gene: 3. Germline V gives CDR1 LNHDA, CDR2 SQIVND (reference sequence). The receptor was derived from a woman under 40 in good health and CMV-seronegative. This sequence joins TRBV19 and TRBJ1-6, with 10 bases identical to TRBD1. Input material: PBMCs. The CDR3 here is CASSPDRGPPLHF. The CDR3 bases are TGTGCCAGTAGTCCTGACAGGGGGCCACCCCTCCACTTT.